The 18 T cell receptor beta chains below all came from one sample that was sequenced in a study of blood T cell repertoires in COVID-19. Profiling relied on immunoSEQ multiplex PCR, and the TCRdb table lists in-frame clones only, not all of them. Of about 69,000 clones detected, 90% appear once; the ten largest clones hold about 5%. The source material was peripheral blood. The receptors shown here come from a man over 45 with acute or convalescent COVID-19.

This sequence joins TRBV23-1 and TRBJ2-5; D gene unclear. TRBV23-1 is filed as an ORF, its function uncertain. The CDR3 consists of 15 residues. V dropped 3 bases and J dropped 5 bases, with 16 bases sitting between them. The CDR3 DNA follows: TGCGCCAGCAGTCATCCCCTGACTCCTCGGGAGACCCAGTACTTC. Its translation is CASSHPLTPRETQYF.

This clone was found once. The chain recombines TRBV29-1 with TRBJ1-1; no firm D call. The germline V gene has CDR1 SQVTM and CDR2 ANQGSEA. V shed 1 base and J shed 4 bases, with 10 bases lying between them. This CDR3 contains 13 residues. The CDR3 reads CSVEVTEGTEAFF. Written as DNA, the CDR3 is TGCAGCGTTGAAGTTACGGAGGGCACTGAAGCTTTCTTT.

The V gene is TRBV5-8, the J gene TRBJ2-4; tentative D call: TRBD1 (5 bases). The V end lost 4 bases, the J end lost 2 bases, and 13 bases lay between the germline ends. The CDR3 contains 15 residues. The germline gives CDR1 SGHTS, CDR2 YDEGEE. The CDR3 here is CASSPDSLPKNIQYF. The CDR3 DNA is TGTGCCAGCAGCCCCGACAGCTTACCCAAAAACATTCAGTACTTC. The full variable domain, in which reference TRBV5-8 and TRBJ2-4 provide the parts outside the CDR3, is EAGVTQSPTHLIKTRGQQATLRCSPISGHTSVYWYQQALGLGLQFLLWYDEGEERNRGNFPPRFSGRQFPNYSSELNVNALELEDSALYLCASSPDSLPKNIQYFGAGTRLSVL.

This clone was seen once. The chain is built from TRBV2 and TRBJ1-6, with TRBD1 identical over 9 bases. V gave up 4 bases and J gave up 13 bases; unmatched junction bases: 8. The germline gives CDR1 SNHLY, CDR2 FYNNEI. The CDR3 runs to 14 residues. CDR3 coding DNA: TGTGCCAGCAGTGTACAGGGGGCGAGGTTCCCCCTCCACTTT. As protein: CASSVQGARFPLHF.

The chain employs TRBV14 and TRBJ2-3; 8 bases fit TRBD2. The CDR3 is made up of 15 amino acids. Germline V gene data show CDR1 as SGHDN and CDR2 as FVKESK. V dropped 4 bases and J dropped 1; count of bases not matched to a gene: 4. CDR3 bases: TGTGCCAGCAGCCCCGGGACTAGTCGCACAGATACGCAGTATTTT. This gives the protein CASSPGTSRTDTQYF.

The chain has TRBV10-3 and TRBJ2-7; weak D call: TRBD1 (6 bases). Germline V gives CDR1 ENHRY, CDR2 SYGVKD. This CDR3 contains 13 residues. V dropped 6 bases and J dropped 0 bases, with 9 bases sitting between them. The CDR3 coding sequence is TGTGCCATCAGCCGGGACACCTCCTACGAGCAGTACTTC. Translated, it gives CAISRDTSYEQYF.

Written as DNA, the CDR3 is TGTGCCAGCAGTCCCTCGGGGGTGGGTAATGAAAAACTGTTTTTT. Encoded protein: CASSPSGVGNEKLFF. This chain uses TRBV27 with TRBJ1-4; D is possibly TRBD1 (5 bases). V was trimmed by 5 bases and J by 4 bases, leaving 14 bases between them. The CDR3 extends over 15 amino acids. Germline-derived CDR1 and CDR2 are MNHEY and SMNVEV (reference sequence).

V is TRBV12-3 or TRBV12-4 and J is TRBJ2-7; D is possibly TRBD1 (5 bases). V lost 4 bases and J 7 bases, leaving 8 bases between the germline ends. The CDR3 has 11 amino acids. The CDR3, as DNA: TGTGCCAGCAGTTGCCGACAGGAGCAGTACTTC. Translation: CASSCRQEQYF.

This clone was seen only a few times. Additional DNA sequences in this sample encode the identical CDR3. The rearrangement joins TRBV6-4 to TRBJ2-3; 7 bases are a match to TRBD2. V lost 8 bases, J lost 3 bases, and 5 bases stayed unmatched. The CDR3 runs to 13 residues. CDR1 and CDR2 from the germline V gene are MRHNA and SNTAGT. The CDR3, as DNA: TGTGCCAGCTCAAGGACTAGAACAGATACGCAGTATTTT. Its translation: CASSRTRTDTQYF.

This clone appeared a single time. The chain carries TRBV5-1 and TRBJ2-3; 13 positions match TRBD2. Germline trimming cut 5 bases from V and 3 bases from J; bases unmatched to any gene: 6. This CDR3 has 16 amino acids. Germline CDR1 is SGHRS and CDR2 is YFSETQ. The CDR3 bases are TGCGCCAGCAGACCGGGACTAGCGGGAAATACAGATACGCAGTATTTT. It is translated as CASRPGLAGNTDTQYF.

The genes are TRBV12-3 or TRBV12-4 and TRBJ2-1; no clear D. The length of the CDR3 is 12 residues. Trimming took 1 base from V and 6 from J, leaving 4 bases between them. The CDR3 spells CASSLVGNEQFF. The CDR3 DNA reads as TGTGCCAGCAGTTTAGTCGGCAATGAGCAGTTCTTC.

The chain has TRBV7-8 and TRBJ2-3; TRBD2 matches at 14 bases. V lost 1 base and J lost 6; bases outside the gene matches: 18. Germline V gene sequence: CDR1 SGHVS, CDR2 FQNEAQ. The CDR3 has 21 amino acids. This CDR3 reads CASSLVVRLTSGRAGRDTQYF. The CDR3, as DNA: TGTGCCAGCAGCTTAGTTGTTAGGTTGACTAGCGGGAGGGCCGGCAGGGATACGCAGTATTTT.

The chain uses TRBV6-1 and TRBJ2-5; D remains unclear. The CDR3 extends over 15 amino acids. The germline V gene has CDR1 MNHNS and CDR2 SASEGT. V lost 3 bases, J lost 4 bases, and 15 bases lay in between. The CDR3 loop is CASSDPRRSRETQYF. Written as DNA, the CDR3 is TGTGCCAGCAGTGATCCTCGACGGAGCCGAGAGACCCAGTACTTC.

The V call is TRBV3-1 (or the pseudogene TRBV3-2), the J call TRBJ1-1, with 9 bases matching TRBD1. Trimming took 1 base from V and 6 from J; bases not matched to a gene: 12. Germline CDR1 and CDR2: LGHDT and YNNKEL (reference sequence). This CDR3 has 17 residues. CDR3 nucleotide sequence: TGTGCCAGCAGCCAAGTCACACCGGGACAGGGCTTTTCTGAAGCTTTCTTT. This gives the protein CASSQVTPGQGFSEAFF.

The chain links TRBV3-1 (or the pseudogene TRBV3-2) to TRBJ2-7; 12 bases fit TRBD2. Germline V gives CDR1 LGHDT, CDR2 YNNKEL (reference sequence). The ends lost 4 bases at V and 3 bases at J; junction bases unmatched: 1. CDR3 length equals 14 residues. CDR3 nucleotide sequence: TGTGCCAGCAGCCCGACTAGCGGGAGCTACGAGCAGTACTTC. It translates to CASSPTSGSYEQYF.

CDR3 amino acids: CASRAGGGEQYF. Here the CDR3 DNA reads TGCGCCAGCAGGGCAGGGGGCGGCGAGCAGTACTTC. This chain uses TRBV5-1 with TRBJ2-7; 8 bases are a match to TRBD1. The CDR3 totals 12 residues. With V trimmed by 5 bases and J by 6 bases, 4 bases remained unmatched. Germline V lookup: CDR1 SGHRS, CDR2 YFSETQ.

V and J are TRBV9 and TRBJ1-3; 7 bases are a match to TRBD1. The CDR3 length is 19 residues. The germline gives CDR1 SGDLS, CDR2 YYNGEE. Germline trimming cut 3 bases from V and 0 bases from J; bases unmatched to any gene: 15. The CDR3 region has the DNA TGTGCCAGCAGCGACGAATTTCCTGGACAGGCCAACTCTGGAAACACCATATATTTT. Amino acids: CASSDEFPGQANSGNTIYF.

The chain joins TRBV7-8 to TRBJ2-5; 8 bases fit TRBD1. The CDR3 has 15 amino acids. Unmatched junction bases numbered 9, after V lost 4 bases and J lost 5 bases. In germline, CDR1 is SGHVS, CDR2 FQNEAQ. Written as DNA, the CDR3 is TGTGCCAGCAGCTCCCAACCCGACAGGGGCGAGACCCAGTACTTC. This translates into CASSSQPDRGETQYF.